The clone carrying this T cell receptor beta chain was observed many times. These data belong to a study of neurological immune-mediated disorders. Germline CDR1 reads LGHNA; CDR2 reads YSLEER. Between the trimmed V and J ends, which lost 0 bases and 2 bases, there was a span of 14 bases. CDR3 length equals 16 residues. Synthesis of cDNA was accomplished via 5'RACE employing 10-nucleotide random UMIs. MiXCR, applied by TCRdb to the 5' RACE reads, yields one record per CDR3 protein. The sample has about 74,000 distinct CDR3 sequences; 5.2% are singletons. The chain recombines TRBV4-3 with TRBJ2-7; D perhaps matches TRBD2 (6 bases). This clonotype originated in a man aged 18 to 30 with multiple sclerosis. Sequenced: PBMCs. In DNA, the CDR3 is TGCGCCAGCAGCCAAGATACGACTAGGCCGACCTACGAGCAGTACTTC. Protein product: CASSQDTTRPTYEQYF.